This T cell receptor (beta chain) was recovered during a study of blood T cell repertoires in COVID-19. Across the study: Spain, Italy and the United States supplied samples that represented acute and convalescent COVID-19. PBMCs, B-cell-depleted T cells, or T cells provided the cDNA or gDNA that made up the material.

As originally analysed: From reference gene primer amplification, estimates of nucleated cell counts were derived. The data were produced by immunoSEQ multiplex PCR, yet TCRdb's version contains in-frame clones alone and is incomplete. That table supplies the V and J calls and clone size; D and trimming were determined from the DNA. The profile covers about 190,000 clones, with 70% to 90% appearing a single time and about 22% taken by the ten largest. Trimming stripped 8 bases from V and 5 bases from J, with 22 bases between. The CDR3 is 16 amino acids. Germline V gene lookup returns CDR1 MGHRA and CDR2 YSYEKL.

The sequenced sample consisted of peripheral blood. The receptor's source is a man aged 60-69 years with active or convalescent COVID-19. V and J are TRBV4-1 and TRBJ2-1; D possibly corresponds to TRBD2 (6 bases). The CDR3 region has the DNA TGCGCCAGCGCCCCCGGGGGAGCGAGAATGAACAATGAGCAGTTCTTC. Its protein is CASAPGGARMNNEQFF.